This TCR beta chain originates from a study of blood T cell repertoires in COVID-19. The table came from immunoSEQ multiplex PCR; TCRdb's copy has only in-frame clones and leaves some out. Among some 250,000 clones, 75% to 90% were seen once, and the ten largest hold over 7.5%. V was clipped by 2 bases and J by 1 base; unmatched bases: 5. CDR1 is SGHDT, CDR2 YYEEEE, per germline. The CDR3 has 16 amino acids. The origin of this receptor is a middle-aged man who had recovered from COVID-19. The gene calls are TRBV5-6 and TRBJ2-3; 9 nucleotides agree with TRBD2. The material sequenced was PBMCs or T cells enriched from blood (not recorded which). The CDR3 reads CASSFLAGTRTDTQYF. The DNA of the CDR3 is TGTGCCAGCAGCTTCCTAGCGGGGACCCGCACAGATACGCAGTATTTT.